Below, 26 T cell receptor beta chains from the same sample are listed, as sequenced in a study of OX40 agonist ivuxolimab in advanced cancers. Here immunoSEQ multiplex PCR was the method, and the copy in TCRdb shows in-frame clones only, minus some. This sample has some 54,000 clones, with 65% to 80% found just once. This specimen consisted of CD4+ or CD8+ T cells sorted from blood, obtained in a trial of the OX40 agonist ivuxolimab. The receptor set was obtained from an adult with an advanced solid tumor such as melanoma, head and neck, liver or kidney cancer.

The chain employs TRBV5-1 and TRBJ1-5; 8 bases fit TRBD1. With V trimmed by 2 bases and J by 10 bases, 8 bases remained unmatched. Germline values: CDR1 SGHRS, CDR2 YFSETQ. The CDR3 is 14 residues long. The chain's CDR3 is CASSLSGGLSPQHF. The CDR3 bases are TGCGCCAGCAGCTTATCAGGGGGCTTGTCTCCCCAGCATTTT.

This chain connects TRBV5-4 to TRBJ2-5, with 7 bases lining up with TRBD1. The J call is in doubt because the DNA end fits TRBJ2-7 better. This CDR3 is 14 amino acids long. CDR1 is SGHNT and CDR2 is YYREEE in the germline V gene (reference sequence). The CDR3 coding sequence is TGTGCCAGCAGCTTGCGACAGGGTGCCTACGAGCAGTACTTC. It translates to CASSLRQGAYEQYF.

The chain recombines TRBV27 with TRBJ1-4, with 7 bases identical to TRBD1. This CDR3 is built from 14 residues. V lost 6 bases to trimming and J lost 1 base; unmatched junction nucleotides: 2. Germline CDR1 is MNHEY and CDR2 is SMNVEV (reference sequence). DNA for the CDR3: TGTGCCAGCAGCCGACAGGGAACTAATGAAAAACTGTTTTTT. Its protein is CASSRQGTNEKLFF.

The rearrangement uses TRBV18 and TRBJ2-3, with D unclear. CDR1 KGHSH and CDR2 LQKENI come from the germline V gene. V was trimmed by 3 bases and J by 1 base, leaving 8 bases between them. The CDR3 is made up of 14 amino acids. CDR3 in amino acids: CASSPKQGTDTQYF. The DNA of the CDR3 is TGTGCCAGCTCACCGAAGCAGGGCACAGATACGCAGTATTTT.

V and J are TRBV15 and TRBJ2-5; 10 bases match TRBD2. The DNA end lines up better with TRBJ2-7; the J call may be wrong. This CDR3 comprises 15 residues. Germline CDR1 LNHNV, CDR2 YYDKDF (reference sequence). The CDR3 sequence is CATSRPPGLATEQYF. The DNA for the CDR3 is TGTGCCACCAGCAGGCCCCCGGGACTAGCGACCGAGCAGTACTTC.

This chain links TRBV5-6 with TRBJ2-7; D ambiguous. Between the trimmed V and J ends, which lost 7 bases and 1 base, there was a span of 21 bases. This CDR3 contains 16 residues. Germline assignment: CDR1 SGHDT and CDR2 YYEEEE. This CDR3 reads CASRSLRLLGSYEQYF. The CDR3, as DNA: TGTGCCAGCCGCAGCCTGAGACTCTTAGGGTCCTACGAGCAGTACTTC.

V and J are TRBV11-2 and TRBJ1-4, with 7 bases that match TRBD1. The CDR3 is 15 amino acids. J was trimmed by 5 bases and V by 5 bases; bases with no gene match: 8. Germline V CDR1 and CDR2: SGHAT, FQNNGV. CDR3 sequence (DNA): TGTGCCAGCAGCAAGACGGGACAGAAAAATGAAAAACTGTTTTTT. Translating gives CASSKTGQKNEKLFF. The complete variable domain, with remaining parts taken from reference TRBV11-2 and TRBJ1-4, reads EAGVAQSPRYKIIEKRQSVAFWCNPISGHATLYWYQQILGQGPKLLIQFQNNGVVDDSQLPKDRFSAERLKGVDSTLKIQPAKLEDSAVYLCASSKTGQKNEKLFFGSGTQLSVL.

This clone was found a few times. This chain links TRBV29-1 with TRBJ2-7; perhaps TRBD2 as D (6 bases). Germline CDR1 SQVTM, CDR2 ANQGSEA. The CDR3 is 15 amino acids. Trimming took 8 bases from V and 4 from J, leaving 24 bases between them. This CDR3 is CSYPLEGPKGYEQYF. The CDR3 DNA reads TGCAGCTACCCACTGGAGGGCCCTAAGGGGTACGAGCAGTACTTC.

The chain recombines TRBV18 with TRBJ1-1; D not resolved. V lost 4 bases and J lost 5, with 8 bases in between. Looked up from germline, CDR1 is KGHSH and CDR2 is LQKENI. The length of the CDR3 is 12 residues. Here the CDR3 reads CASSRGRTEAFF. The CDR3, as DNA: TGTGCCAGCTCACGTGGGAGGACTGAAGCTTTCTTT. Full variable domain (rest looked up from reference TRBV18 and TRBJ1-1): NAGVMQNPRHLVRRRGQEARLRCSPMKGHSHVYWYRQLPEEGLKFMVYLQKENIIDESGMPKERFSAEFPKEGPSILRIQQVVRGDSAAYFCASSRGRTEAFFGQGTRLTVV.

CDR3 nucleotides: TGTGCCACCGGTGACAGGGCAGACACTGAAGCTTTCTTT. Encoded protein: CATGDRADTEAFF. J is TRBJ1-1 and V is TRBV10-3, with 7 bases matching TRBD1. Germline CDR1 is ENHRY and CDR2 is SYGVKD. The CDR3 totals 13 residues. Trimming removed 10 bases from V and 3 bases from J; junction bases left unmatched: 8.

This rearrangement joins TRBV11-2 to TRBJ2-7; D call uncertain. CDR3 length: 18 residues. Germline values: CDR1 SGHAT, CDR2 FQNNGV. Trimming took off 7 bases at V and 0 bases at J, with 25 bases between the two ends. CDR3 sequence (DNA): TGTGCCAGCACCCATCATCCTATGACGGCCACAAGCTCCTACGAGCAGTACTTC. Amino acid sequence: CASTHHPMTATSSYEQYF.

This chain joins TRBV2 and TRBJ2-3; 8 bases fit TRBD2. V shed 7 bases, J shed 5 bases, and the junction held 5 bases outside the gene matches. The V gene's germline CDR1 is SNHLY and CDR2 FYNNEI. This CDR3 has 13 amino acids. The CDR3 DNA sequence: TGTGCCAGCAATAGGGCGGGGGGAGATACGCAGTATTTT. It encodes CASNRAGGDTQYF.

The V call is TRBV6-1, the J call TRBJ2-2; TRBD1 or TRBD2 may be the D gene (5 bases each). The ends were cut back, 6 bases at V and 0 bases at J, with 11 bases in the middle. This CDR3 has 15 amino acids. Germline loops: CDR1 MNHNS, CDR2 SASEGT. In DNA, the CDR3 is TGTGCCAGCAGGGGGGTGACTCCGAACACCGGGGAGCTGTTTTTT. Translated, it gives CASRGVTPNTGELFF.

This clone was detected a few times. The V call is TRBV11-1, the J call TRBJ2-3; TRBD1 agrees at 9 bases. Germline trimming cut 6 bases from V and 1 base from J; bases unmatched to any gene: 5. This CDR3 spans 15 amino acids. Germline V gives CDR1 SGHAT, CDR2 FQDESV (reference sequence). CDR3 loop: CASSWDRARTDTQYF. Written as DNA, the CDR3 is TGTGCCAGCAGTTGGGACAGGGCCCGCACAGATACGCAGTATTTT.

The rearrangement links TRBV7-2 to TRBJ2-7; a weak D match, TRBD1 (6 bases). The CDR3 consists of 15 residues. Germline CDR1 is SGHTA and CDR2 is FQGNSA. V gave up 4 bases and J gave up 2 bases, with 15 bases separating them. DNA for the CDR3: TGTGCCAGCAGCTCTGACAGGAGGACCGCCTACGAGCAGTACTTC. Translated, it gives CASSSDRRTAYEQYF.

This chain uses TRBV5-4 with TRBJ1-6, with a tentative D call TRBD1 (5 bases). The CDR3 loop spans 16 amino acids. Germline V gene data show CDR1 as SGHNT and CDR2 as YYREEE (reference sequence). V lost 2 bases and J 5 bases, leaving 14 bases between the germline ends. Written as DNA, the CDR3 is TGTGCCAGCAGCTTTACGGACGGGACCGATAATTCACCCCTCCACTTT. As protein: CASSFTDGTDNSPLHF.

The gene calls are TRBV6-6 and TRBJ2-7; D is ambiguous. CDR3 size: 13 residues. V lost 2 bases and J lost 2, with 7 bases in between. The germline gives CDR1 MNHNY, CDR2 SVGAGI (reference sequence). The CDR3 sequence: CASSYEPPYEQYF. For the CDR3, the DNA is TGTGCCAGCAGTTACGAGCCCCCCTACGAGCAGTACTTC.

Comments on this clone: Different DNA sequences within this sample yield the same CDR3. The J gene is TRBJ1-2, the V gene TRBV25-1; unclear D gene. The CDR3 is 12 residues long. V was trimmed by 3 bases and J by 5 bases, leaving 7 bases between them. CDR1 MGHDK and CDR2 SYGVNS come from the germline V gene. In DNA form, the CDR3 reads TGTGCCAGCAGTGATGGTCGGTATGGCTACACCTTC. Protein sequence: CASSDGRYGYTF.

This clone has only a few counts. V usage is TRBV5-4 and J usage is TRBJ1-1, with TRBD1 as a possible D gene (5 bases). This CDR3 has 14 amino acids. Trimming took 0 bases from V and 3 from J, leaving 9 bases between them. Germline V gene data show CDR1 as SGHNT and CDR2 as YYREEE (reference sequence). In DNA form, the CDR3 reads TGTGCCAGCAGCTTGGTTGGGGACTACACTGAAGCTTTCTTT. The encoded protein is CASSLVGDYTEAFF.

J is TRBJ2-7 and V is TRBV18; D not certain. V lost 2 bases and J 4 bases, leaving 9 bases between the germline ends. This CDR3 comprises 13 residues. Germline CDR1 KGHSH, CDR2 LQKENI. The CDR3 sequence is CASSPGRVYEQYF. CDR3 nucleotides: TGTGCCAGCTCACCAGGACGGGTATACGAGCAGTACTTC.

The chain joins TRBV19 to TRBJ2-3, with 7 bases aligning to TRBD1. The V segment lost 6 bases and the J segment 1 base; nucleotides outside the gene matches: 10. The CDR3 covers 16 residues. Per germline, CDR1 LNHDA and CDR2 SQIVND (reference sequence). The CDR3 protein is CASSTPRGSGTDTQYF. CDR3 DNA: TGTGCCAGTAGCACCCCCAGGGGGTCAGGCACAGATACGCAGTATTTT.

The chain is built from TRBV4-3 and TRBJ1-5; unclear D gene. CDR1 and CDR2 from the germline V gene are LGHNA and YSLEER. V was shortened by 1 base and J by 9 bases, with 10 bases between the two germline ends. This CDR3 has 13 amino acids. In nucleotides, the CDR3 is TGCGCCAGCAGCCAAGTGCCCTCGGGGCCCCAGCATTTT. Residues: CASSQVPSGPQHF.

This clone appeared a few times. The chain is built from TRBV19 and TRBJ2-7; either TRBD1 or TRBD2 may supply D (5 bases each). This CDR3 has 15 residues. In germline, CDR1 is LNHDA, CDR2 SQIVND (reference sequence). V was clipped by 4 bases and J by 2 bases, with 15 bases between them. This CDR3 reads CASSTGRRIPYEQYF. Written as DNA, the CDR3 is TGTGCCAGTAGTACGGGACGCCGGATCCCCTACGAGCAGTACTTC. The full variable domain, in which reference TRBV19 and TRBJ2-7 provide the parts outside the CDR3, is DGGITQSPKYLFRKEGQNVTLSCEQNLNHDAMYWYRQDPGQGLRLIYYSQIVNDFQKGDIAEGYSVSREKKESFPLTVTSAQKNPTAFYLCASSTGRRIPYEQYFGPGTRLTVT.

The CDR3 nucleotides read TGCGCCAGCAGCCATATCGGGACAGCCAGTTCCTACGAGCAGTACTTC. Protein sequence: CASSHIGTASSYEQYF. The chain employs TRBV5-1 and TRBJ2-7; 7 nucleotides align to TRBD1. The CDR3 length is 16 residues. V shed 4 bases and J 1 base; nucleotides not matched to a gene: 11. Looked up from germline, CDR1 is SGHRS and CDR2 is YFSETQ.

The CDR3 loop reads CASSLTHPSISPLHF. In DNA form, the CDR3 reads TGTGCCAGCAGCCTTACCCATCCATCCATTTCACCCCTCCACTTT. The gene calls are TRBV7-2 and TRBJ1-6; D gene uncertain. V was cut by 5 bases and J by 9 bases, with 17 bases left in between. This CDR3 has 15 residues. CDR1 SGHTA and CDR2 FQGNSA come from the germline V gene. Full variable domain (missing parts from reference TRBV7-2 and TRBJ1-6): GAGVSQSPSNKVTEKGKDVELRCDPISGHTALYWYRQSLGQGLEFLIYFQGNSAPDKSGLPSDRFSAERTGGSVSTLTIQRTQQEDSAVYLCASSLTHPSISPLHFGNGTRLTVT.

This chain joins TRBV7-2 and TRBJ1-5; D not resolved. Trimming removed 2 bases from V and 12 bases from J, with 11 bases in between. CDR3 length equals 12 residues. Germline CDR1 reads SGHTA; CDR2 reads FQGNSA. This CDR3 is CASSLRQDFQHF. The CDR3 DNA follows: TGTGCCAGCAGCTTAAGGCAGGACTTCCAGCATTTT.